Below, 14 T cell receptor beta chains from the same sample are listed, as sequenced in a study of shared clonotypes between healthy human individuals. Only in-frame clones appear in the TCRdb table, and some are missing; sequencing was by immunoSEQ multiplex PCR. There are more than 550,000 clones in the sample; 55% to 80% occur only once, and about 1.7% lies in the top ten. Sequenced sample: memory CD4+ T cells sorted from blood. Subset noted: CD45RA-negative fraction. These receptor sequences come from a woman in her 30s in good health.

The CDR3 loop reads CASRTGQGYNQPQHF. The CDR3 DNA sequence: TGTGCCAGCCGAACGGGACAGGGCTACAATCAGCCCCAGCATTTT. V and J are TRBV28 and TRBJ1-5; 9 nucleotides align to TRBD1. Germline V gives CDR1 MDHEN, CDR2 SYDVKM. The CDR3 loop spans 15 amino acids. Trimming cost V 8 bases and J 3 bases; bases outside gene matches: 8.

The chain joins TRBV15 to TRBJ2-2, with a possible D match to TRBD2 (5 bases). This CDR3 is built from 14 residues. The ends were cut back, 1 base at V and 4 bases at J, with 7 bases in the middle. The germline gives CDR1 LNHNV, CDR2 YYDKDF (reference sequence). The CDR3 nucleotides are TGTGCCACCAGCAGAGGGGAGACCACCGGGGAGCTGTTTTTT. Translating it yields CATSRGETTGELFF.

J is TRBJ2-1 and V is TRBV5-1, with D possibly being TRBD1 (6 bases). V lost 4 bases and J lost 3, with 14 bases in between. The V gene's germline CDR1 is SGHRS and CDR2 YFSETQ. The CDR3 consists of 15 residues. Here the CDR3 reads CASSRRQVIYNEQFF. The CDR3 nucleotides are TGCGCCAGCAGCCGCAGACAGGTTATCTACAATGAGCAGTTCTTC.

This clone was seen only a few times. The V call is TRBV30, the J call TRBJ1-1; TRBD1 might be the D (6 bases). The CDR3 is 14 residues long. CDR1 is GTSNPN and CDR2 is SVGIG in the germline V gene (reference sequence). Trimming shortened V by 3 bases and J by 3 bases, and 14 bases separated the two germline ends. The CDR3 loop reads CAWSEGGRDTEAFF. The DNA of the CDR3 is TGTGCCTGGAGCGAGGGGGGGCGCGACACTGAAGCTTTCTTT.

V gene TRBV5-1 combines with J gene TRBJ2-6, with TRBD1 identical over 12 bases. In germline, CDR1 is SGHRS, CDR2 YFSETQ. Trimming at V came to 3 bases and at J to 0 bases, leaving 4 bases not matched to a gene. The CDR3 runs 18 residues. CDR3 bases: TGCGCCAGCAGCTGGGGACAGGGGGCAAGCTCTGGGGCCAACGTCCTGACTTTC. Translating it yields CASSWGQGASSGANVLTF.

The CDR3 loop reads CASSSTGANLNQPQHF. The CDR3 bases are TGTGCCAGCAGCTCGACAGGGGCGAATCTAAATCAGCCCCAGCATTTT. The chain links TRBV28 to TRBJ1-5; 8 bases line up with TRBD1. Germline trimming cut 6 bases from V and 4 bases from J; bases unmatched to any gene: 11. CDR1 and CDR2 from the germline V gene are MDHEN and SYDVKM. The CDR3 covers 16 residues. Full variable domain (remainder filled in from reference TRBV28 and TRBJ1-5): DVKVTQSSRYLVKRTGEKVFLECVQDMDHENMFWYRQDPGLGLRLIYFSYDVKMKEKGDIPEGYSVSREKKERFSLILESASTNQTSMYLCASSSTGANLNQPQHFGDGTRLSIL.

This chain links TRBV28 with TRBJ1-5, with D possibly matching TRBD1 (5 bases). Germline-derived CDR1 and CDR2 are MDHEN and SYDVKM. There are 18 residues in the CDR3. V was pared by 1 base and J by 3 bases, with 19 bases between. CDR3 DNA: TGTGCCAGCAGTTTATCTGTATATTTACGGGGCGACAATCAGCCCCAGCATTTT. This translates into CASSLSVYLRGDNQPQHF.

This rearrangement joins TRBV6-5 to TRBJ2-7; 9 bases align to TRBD1. The CDR3 is 15 amino acids. The V and J ends lost 0 bases and 5 bases, in that order; junction bases with no gene match: 5. Germline CDR1 and CDR2: MNHEY and SVGAGI. CDR3 nucleotides: TGTGCCAGCAGTTACTCCGGGACAGGGAGGGACGAGCAGTACTTC. This sequence encodes CASSYSGTGRDEQYF.

In the case of this clone: At the DNA level, this CDR3 is encoded by other sequences in the same sample as well. The V gene is TRBV5-1, the J gene TRBJ2-1; D unresolved. Germline lookup yields CDR1 SGHRS and CDR2 YFSETQ. The CDR3 loop spans 15 amino acids. With 2 bases removed from V and 0 bases from J, the gap between germline ends came to 9 bases. The CDR3 region has the DNA TGCGCCAGCAGCTTCGACACGTCCTCCTACAATGAGCAGTTCTTC. Its translation: CASSFDTSSYNEQFF.

The gene calls are TRBV18 and TRBJ2-1; possibly TRBD1 for D (5 bases). V was pared by 2 bases and J by 6 bases, with 8 bases between. Per the germline V gene, CDR1 is KGHSH and CDR2 is LQKENI. This CDR3 is 13 amino acids long. The DNA for the CDR3 is TGTGCCAGCTCACCAAAGGGGCGCAATGAGCAGTTCTTC. As protein: CASSPKGRNEQFF.

J is TRBJ2-1 and V is TRBV5-1; D call uncertain. V was trimmed by 0 bases and J by 8 bases, leaving 9 bases between them. The CDR3 has 13 amino acids. Germline V lookup: CDR1 SGHRS, CDR2 YFSETQ. The chain's CDR3 is CASSLVEVDEQFF. CDR3 coding DNA: TGCGCCAGCAGCTTGGTCGAGGTAGATGAGCAGTTCTTC.

The V call is TRBV28, the J call TRBJ2-7; TRBD2 matches at 8 bases. Per germline, CDR1 MDHEN and CDR2 SYDVKM. The CDR3 consists of 14 residues. V dropped 2 bases and J dropped 3; count of bases not matched to a gene: 3. The CDR3 loop reads CASSLVAGNYEQYF. CDR3 sequence (DNA): TGTGCCAGCAGTTTAGTAGCGGGAAACTACGAGCAGTACTTC. Full variable domain (outside the CDR3, taken from reference TRBV28 and TRBJ2-7): DVKVTQSSRYLVKRTGEKVFLECVQDMDHENMFWYRQDPGLGLRLIYFSYDVKMKEKGDIPEGYSVSREKKERFSLILESASTNQTSMYLCASSLVAGNYEQYFGPGTRLTVT.

The J gene is TRBJ2-1, the V gene TRBV7-2, with D perhaps matching TRBD2 (6 bases). Deletions cut 6 bases from V and 0 bases from J, with 15 bases between. The CDR3 consists of 16 residues. From germline, CDR1 is SGHTA and CDR2 FQGNSA. CDR3 nucleotides: TGTGCCAGCAGTCGTAGCGGAGCCCGCTCCTACAATGAGCAGTTCTTC. Translated, it gives CASSRSGARSYNEQFF.

V and J are TRBV4-1 and TRBJ1-3, with D tentatively TRBD1 (5 bases). V was shortened by 4 bases and J by 4 bases, with 17 bases between the two germline ends. In germline, CDR1 is MGHRA, CDR2 YSYEKL. CDR3 length: 16 amino acids. The DNA for the CDR3 is TGCGCCAGCAGCCCTATTGGTGGGACGGCCGGAAACACCATATATTTT. Translating gives CASSPIGGTAGNTIYF.